This TCR beta chain was sequenced in a study of blood T cell repertoires in COVID-19. Study summary: Both acute and convalescent COVID-19 samples were obtained from the United States, Italy and Spain.

CDR1 and CDR2 from the germline V gene are LNHNV and YYDKDF (reference sequence). The CDR3 is 12 amino acids. The junction had 5 bases not matched to a gene; V was cut back by 7 bases and J by 6 bases. Study processing details: Reference gene primer amplification gave nucleated cell count estimates. Using immunoSEQ multiplex PCR, the repertoire was profiled, and TCRdb retains in-frame clones only, with some absent. Clonal size and the V and J genes are those of that table, whereas D and trimming came from the DNA. Here the sample spans hundreds of thousands of clones, around 92% being singletons. The clonotype comes from a woman in her twenties or thirties with COVID-19, enrolled during active disease. The V and J genes are TRBV15 and TRBJ2-7; 8 nucleotides agree with TRBD2. Sequencing used peripheral blood. The CDR3, as DNA: TGTGCCACCAACGACGGGGGGGTCGAGCAGTACGTC. Translated: CATNDGGVEQYV.